What follows describes a single TCR beta chain. Its antigen is unidentified. From germline, CDR1 is MDHEN and CDR2 SYDVKM. The germline V and J ends were trimmed by 1 base and 0 bases, with 10 bases remaining between them. This CDR3 spans 16 amino acids. This sample is drawn from a study of vaccination and CD4 T cells after COVID-19. Across the study: The study enrolled six male and four female convalescents, two of whom were Hispanic.

Cultured CD4+ T cell DNA was sequenced using the Oncomine TCR Beta short-read assay. TCRdb independently ran MiXCR on the PCR reads; one entry per CDR3 protein. This sample has around 13,000 distinct CDR3 sequences, with 55% to 65% found just once. The treatment denotes: roughly 11-day PBMC culture with coronavirus spike peptide pools or control peptides (ViraFEST assay). The TCR was taken from a human donor who had recovered from COVID-19. The chain uses TRBV28 and TRBJ1-3; D might be TRBD1 (6 bases). The starting material was CD4+ T cells from blood, cultured in vitro, obtained before SARS-CoV-2 vaccination. The CDR3 spells CASSLFTGYSGNTIYF. CDR3 nucleotides: TGTGCCAGCAGTTTATTTACAGGGTACTCTGGAAACACCATATATTTT.